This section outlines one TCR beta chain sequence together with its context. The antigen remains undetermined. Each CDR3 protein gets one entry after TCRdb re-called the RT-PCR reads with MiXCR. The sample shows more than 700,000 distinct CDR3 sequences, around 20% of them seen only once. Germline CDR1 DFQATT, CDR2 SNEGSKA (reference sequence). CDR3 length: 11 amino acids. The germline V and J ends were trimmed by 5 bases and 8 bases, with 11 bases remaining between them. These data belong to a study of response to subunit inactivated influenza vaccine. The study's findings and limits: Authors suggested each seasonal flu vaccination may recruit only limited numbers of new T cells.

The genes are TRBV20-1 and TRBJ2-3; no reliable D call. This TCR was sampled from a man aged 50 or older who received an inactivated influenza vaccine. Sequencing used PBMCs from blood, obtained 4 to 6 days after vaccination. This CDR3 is CSAALDGTQYF. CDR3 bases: TGCAGTGCTGCCTTGGACGGTACGCAGTATTTT.